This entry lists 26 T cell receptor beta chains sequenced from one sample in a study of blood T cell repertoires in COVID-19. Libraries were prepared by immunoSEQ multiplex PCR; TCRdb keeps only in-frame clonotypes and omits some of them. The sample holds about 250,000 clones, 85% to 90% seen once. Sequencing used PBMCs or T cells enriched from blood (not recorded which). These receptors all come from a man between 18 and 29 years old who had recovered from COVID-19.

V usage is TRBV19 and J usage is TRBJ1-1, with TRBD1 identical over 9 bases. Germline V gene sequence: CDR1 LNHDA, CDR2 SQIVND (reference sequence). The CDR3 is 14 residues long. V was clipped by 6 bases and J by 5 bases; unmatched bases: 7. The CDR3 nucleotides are TGTGCCAGTAGGACCCGGGACAGGGATACTGAAGCTTTCTTT. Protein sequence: CASRTRDRDTEAFF.

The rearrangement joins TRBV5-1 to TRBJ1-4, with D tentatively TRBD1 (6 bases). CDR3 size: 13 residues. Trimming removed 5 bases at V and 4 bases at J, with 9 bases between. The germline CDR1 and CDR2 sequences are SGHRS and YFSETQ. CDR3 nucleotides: TGCGCCAGCAGAACGGACAGTAATGAAAAACTGTTTTTT. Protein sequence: CASRTDSNEKLFF. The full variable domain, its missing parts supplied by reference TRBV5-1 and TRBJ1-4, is KAGVTQTPRYLIKTRGQQVTLSCSPISGHRSVSWYQQTPGQGLQFLFEYFSETQRNKGNFPGRFSGRQFSNSRSEMNVSTLELGDSALYLCASRTDSNEKLFFGSGTQLSVL.

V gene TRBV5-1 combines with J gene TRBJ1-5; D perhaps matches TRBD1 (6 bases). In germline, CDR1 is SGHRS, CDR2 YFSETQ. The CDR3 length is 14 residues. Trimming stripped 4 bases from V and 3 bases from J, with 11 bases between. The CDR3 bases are TGCGCCAGCAGCCCCGGGGACATCAATCAGCCCCAGCATTTT. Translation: CASSPGDINQPQHF. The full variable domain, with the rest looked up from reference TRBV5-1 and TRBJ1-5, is KAGVTQTPRYLIKTRGQQVTLSCSPISGHRSVSWYQQTPGQGLQFLFEYFSETQRNKGNFPGRFSGRQFSNSRSEMNVSTLELGDSALYLCASSPGDINQPQHFGDGTRLSIL.

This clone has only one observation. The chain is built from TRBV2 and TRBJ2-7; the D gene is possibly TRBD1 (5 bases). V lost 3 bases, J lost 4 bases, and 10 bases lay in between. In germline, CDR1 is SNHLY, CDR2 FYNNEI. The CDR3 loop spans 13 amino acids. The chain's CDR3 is CASSEGREYEQYF. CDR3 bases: TGTGCCAGCAGTGAGGGCAGGGAATACGAGCAGTACTTC. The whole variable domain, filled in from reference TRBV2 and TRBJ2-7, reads EPEVTQTPSHQVTQMGQEVILRCVPISNHLYFYWYRQILGQKVEFLVSFYNNEISEKSEIFDDQFSVERPDGSNFTLKIRSTKLEDSAMYFCASSEGREYEQYFGPGTRLTVT.

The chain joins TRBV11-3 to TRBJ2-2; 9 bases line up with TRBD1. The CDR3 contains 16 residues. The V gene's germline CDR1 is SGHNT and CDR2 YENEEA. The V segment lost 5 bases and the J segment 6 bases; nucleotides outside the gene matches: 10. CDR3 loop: CASSPSPGQGPGELFF. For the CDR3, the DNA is TGTGCCAGCAGCCCTAGTCCGGGACAGGGCCCCGGGGAGCTGTTTTTT.

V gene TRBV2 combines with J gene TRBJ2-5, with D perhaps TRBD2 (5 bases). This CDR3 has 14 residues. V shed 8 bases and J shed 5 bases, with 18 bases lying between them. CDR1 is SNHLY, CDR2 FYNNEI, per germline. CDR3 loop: CASGGREGWETQYF. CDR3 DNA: TGTGCCAGCGGAGGACGGGAAGGGTGGGAGACCCAGTACTTC. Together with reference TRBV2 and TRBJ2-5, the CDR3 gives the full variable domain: EPEVTQTPSHQVTQMGQEVILRCVPISNHLYFYWYRQILGQKVEFLVSFYNNEISEKSEIFDDQFSVERPDGSNFTLKIRSTKLEDSAMYFCASGGREGWETQYFGPGTRLLVL.

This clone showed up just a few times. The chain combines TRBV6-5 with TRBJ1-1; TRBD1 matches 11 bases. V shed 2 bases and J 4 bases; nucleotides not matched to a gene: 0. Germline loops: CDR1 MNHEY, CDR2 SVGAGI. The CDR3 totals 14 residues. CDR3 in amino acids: CASSYGQGATEAFF. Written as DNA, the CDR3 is TGTGCCAGCAGTTACGGACAGGGGGCCACTGAAGCTTTCTTT.

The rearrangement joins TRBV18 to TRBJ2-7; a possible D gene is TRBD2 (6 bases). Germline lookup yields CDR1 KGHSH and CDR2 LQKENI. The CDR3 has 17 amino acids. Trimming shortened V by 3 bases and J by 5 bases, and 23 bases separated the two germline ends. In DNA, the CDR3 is TGTGCCAGCTCACCTAAAAGGCGGGACGCGGGCTTCCACGAGCAGTACTTC. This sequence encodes CASSPKRRDAGFHEQYF.

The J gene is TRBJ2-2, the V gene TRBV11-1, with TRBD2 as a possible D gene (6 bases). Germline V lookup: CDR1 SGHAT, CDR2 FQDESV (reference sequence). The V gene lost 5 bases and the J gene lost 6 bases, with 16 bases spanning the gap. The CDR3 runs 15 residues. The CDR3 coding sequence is TGTGCCAGCAGCCTGCTGGGGGGTCCCGCCGGGGAGCTGTTTTTT. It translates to CASSLLGGPAGELFF.

CDR3 sequence (DNA): TGTGCCAGCAGTGTGGACAGCCCCAAATATGGCTACACCTTC. Its translation: CASSVDSPKYGYTF. J is TRBJ1-2 and V is TRBV2; a possible D gene is TRBD1 (6 bases). Germline loops: CDR1 SNHLY, CDR2 FYNNEI. Trimming cost V 4 bases and J 5 bases, with 14 bases left between them. The CDR3 sequence is 14 residues long.

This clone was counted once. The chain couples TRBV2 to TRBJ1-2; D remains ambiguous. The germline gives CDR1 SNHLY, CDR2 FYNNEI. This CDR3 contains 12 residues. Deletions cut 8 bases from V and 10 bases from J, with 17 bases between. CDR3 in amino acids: CASGQEIRNYTF. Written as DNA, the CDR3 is TGTGCCAGCGGTCAAGAAATTCGTAACTACACCTTC.

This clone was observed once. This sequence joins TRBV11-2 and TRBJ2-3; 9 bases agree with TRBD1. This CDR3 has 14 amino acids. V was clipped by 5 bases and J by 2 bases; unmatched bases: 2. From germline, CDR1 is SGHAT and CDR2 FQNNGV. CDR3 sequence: CASSRDRVTDTQYF. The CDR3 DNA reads TGTGCCAGCAGCAGGGACAGGGTCACAGATACGCAGTATTTT.

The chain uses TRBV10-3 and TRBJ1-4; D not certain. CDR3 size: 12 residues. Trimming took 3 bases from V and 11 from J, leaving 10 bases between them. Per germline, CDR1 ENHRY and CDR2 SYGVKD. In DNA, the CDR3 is TGTGCCATCAGTGAAACCGGGTGGAAACTGTTTTTT. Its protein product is CAISETGWKLFF.

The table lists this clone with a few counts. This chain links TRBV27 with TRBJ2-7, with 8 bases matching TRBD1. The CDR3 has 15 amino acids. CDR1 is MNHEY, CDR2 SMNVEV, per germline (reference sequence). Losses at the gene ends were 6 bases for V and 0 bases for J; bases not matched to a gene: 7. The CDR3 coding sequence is TGTGCCAGCAGACACCGGGACAGGAGCTCCTACGAGCAGTACTTC. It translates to CASRHRDRSSYEQYF.

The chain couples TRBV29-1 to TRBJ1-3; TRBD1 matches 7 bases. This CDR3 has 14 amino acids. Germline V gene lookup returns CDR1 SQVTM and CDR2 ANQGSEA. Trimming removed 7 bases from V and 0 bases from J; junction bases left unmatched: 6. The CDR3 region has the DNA TGCAGCGCTCGACAGGGTTCCTCTGGAAACACCATATATTTT. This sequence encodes CSARQGSSGNTIYF.

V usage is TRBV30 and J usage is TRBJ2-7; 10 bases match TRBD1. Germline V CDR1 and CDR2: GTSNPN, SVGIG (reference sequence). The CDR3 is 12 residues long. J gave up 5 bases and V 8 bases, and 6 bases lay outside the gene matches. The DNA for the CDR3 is TGTGCCCGAGGACAGGGGGGGGACGAGCAGTACTTC. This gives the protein CARGQGGDEQYF.

The CDR3 DNA reads as TGCAGCGTTGACCGTGGCGGGATCGAAGCTTTCTTT. Translation gives CSVDRGGIEAFF. The V call is TRBV29-1, the J call TRBJ1-1, with D hard to call. The germline V gene encodes CDR1 SQVTM and CDR2 ANQGSEA. Deletions cut 3 bases from V and 8 bases from J, with 13 bases between. This CDR3 is built from 12 residues.

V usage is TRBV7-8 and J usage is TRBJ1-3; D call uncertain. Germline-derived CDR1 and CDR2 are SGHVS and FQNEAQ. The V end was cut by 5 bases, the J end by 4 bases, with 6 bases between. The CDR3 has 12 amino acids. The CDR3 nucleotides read TGTGCCAGCAGCGCGGGGGGAAACACCATATATTTT. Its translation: CASSAGGNTIYF.

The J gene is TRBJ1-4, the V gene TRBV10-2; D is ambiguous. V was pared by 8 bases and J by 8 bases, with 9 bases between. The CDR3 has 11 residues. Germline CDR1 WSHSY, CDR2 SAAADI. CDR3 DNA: TGCGCCAGCCGAGCGGTCGAAAAACTGTTTTTT. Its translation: CASRAVEKLFF.

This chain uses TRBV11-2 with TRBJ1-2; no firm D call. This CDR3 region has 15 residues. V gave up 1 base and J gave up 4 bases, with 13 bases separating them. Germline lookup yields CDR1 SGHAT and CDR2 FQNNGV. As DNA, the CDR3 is TGTGCCAGCAGCTTAGTTGCGGGTCCCAGCTATGGCTACACCTTC. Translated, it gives CASSLVAGPSYGYTF.

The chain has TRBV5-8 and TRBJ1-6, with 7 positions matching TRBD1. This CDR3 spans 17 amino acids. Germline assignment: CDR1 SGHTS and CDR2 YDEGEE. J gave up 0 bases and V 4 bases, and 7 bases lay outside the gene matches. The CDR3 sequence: CASSHTGQSSYNSPLHF. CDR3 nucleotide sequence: TGTGCCAGCAGCCACACGGGACAGAGCTCCTATAATTCACCCCTCCACTTT.

This CDR3 is CASSTGPSYEQYF. The CDR3 DNA is TGTGCCAGTAGTACAGGGCCCTCCTACGAGCAGTACTTC. V usage is TRBV19 and J usage is TRBJ2-7; tentative D call: TRBD1 (5 bases). V was clipped by 4 bases and J by 0 bases, with 7 bases between them. The CDR3 is 13 amino acids. Per germline, CDR1 LNHDA and CDR2 SQIVND (reference sequence). The full variable domain, with the rest looked up from reference TRBV19 and TRBJ2-7, is DGGITQSPKYLFRKEGQNVTLSCEQNLNHDAMYWYRQDPGQGLRLIYYSQIVNDFQKGDIAEGYSVSREKKESFPLTVTSAQKNPTAFYLCASSTGPSYEQYFGPGTRLTVT.

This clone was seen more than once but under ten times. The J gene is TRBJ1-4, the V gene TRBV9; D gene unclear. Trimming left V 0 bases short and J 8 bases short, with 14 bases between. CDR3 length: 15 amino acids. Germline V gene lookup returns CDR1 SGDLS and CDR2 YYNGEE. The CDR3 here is CASSVEAGWGEKLFF. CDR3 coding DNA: TGTGCCAGCAGCGTAGAAGCGGGATGGGGAGAAAAACTGTTTTTT.

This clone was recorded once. The CDR3 is CASSLVGSGSSYNEQFF. In DNA form, the CDR3 reads TGTGCCAGCAGCTTAGTCGGTAGCGGGAGTTCCTACAATGAGCAGTTCTTC. This rearrangement joins TRBV11-2 to TRBJ2-1, with 9 bases fitting TRBD2. Per germline, CDR1 SGHAT and CDR2 FQNNGV. With 1 base clipped from V and 1 base from J, the junction kept 5 bases outside the gene matches. The CDR3 has 17 amino acids.

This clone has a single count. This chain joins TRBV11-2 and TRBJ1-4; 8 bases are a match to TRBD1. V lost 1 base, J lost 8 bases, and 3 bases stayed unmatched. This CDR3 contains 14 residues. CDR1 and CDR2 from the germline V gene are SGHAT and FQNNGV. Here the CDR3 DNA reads TGTGCCAGCAGCTTAGCTTACAGGGGGGAAAAACTGTTTTTT. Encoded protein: CASSLAYRGEKLFF. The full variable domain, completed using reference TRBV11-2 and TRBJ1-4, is EAGVAQSPRYKIIEKRQSVAFWCNPISGHATLYWYQQILGQGPKLLIQFQNNGVVDDSQLPKDRFSAERLKGVDSTLKIQPAKLEDSAVYLCASSLAYRGEKLFFGSGTQLSVL.

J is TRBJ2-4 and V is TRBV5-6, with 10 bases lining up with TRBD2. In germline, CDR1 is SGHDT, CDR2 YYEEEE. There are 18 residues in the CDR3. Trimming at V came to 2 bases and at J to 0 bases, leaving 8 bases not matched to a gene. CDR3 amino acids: CASSFLAGGPRAKNIQYF. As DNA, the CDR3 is TGTGCCAGCAGCTTTTTAGCGGGGGGCCCGAGAGCCAAAAACATTCAGTACTTC.